This TCR beta chain was identified in a study of OX40 agonist ivuxolimab in advanced cancers. Data came from immunoSEQ multiplex PCR; TCRdb stores just in-frame clones and leaves some out. The sample has about 47,000 clones, around 87% seen once; the top ten hold 30% to 45%. The V end lost 1 base, the J end lost 4 bases, and 2 bases lay between the germline ends. The length of the CDR3 is 11 residues. The germline gives CDR1 SGHVS, CDR2 FQNEAQ. The V call is TRBV7-8, the J call TRBJ2-7; the D is unclear. This receptor was identified in an adult with an advanced solid tumor such as melanoma, head and neck, liver or kidney cancer. Sequencing used CD4+ or CD8+ T cells sorted from blood, obtained in a trial of the OX40 agonist ivuxolimab. The CDR3 DNA sequence: TGTGCCAGCAGCTTAGTTTACGAGCAGTACTTC. Its translation: CASSLVYEQYF.